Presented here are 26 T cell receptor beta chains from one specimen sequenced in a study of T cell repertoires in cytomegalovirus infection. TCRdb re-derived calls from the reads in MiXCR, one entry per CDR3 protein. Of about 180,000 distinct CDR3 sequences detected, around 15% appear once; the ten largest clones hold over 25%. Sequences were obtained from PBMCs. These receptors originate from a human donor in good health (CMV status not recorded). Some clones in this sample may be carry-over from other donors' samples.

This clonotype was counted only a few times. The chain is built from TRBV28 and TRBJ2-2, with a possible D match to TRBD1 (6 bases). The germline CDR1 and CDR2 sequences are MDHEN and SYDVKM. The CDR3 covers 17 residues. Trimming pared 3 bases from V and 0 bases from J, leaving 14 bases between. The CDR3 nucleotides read TGTGCCAGCAGTTTTGTGGACAGTCACGCGAACACCGGGGAGCTGTTTTTT. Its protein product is CASSFVDSHANTGELFF.

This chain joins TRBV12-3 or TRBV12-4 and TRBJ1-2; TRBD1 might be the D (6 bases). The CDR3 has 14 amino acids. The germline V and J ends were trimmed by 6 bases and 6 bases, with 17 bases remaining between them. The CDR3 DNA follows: TGTGCCAGCAGCCCCTCTACAGGGTCGGATGGCTACACCTTC. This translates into CASSPSTGSDGYTF.

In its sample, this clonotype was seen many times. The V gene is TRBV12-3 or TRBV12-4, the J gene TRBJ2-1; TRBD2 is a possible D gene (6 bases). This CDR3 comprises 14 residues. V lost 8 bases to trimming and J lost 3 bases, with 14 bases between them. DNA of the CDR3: TGTGCCAGCGGAACGGGGGAGATCTACAATGAGCAGTTCTTC. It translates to CASGTGEIYNEQFF.

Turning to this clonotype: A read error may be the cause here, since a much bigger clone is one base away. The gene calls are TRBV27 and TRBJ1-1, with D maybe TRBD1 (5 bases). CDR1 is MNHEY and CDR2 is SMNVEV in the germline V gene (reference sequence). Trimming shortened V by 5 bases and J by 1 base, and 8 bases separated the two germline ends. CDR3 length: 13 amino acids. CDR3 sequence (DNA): TGTGCCAGCAGTCATCAGGGGAACACTGAAGCTTTCTTT. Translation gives CASSHQGNTEAFF.

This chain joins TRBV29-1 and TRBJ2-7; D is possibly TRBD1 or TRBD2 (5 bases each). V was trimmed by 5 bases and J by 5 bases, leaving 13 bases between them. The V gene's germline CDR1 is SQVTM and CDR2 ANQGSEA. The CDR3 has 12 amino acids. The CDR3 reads CSVLGVSDEQYF. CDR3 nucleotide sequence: TGCAGCGTTTTGGGGGTTTCGGACGAGCAGTACTTC.

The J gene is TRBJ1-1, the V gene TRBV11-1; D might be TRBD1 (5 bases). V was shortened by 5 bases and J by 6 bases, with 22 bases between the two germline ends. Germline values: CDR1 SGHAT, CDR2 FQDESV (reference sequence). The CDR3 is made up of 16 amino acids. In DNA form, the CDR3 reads TGTGCCAGCAGCGCTTATCCGGGGGGGGAAATAGCTGAAGCTTTCTTT. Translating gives CASSAYPGGEIAEAFF. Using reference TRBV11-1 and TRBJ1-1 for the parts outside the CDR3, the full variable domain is EAEVAQSPRYKITEKSQAVAFWCDPISGHATLYWYRQILGQGPELLVQFQDESVVDDSQLPKDRFSAERLKGVDSTLKIQPAELGDSAMYLCASSAYPGGEIAEAFFGQGTRLTVV.

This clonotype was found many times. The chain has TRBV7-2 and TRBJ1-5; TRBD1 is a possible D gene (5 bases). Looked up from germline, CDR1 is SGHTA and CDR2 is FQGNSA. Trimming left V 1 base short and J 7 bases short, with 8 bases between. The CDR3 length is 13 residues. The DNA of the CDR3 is TGTGCCAGCAGCTTAGGGGGGAGGCAGCCCCAGCATTTT. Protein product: CASSLGGRQPQHF.

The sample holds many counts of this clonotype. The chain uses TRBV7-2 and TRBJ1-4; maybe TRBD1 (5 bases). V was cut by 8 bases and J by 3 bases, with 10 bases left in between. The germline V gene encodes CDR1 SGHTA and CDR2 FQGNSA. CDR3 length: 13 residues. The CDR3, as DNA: TGTGCCAGCTTGGGGCAGTCTAATGAAAAACTGTTTTTT. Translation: CASLGQSNEKLFF.

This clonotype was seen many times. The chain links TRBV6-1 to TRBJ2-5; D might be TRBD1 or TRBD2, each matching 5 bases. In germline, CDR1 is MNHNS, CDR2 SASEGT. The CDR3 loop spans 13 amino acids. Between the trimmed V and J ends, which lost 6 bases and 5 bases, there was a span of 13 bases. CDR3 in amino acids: CASSAGARETQYF. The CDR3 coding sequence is TGTGCCAGCAGCGCCGGGGCTAGGGAGACCCAGTACTTC.

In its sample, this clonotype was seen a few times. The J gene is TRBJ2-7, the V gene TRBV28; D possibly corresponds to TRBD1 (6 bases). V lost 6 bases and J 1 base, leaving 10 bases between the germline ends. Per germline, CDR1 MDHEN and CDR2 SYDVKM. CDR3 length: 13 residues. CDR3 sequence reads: CASRMDRSYEQYF. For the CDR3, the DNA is TGTGCCAGCAGAATGGACAGATCCTACGAGCAGTACTTC. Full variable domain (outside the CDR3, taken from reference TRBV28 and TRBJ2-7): DVKVTQSSRYLVKRTGEKVFLECVQDMDHENMFWYRQDPGLGLRLIYFSYDVKMKEKGDIPEGYSVSREKKERFSLILESASTNQTSMYLCASRMDRSYEQYFGPGTRLTVT.

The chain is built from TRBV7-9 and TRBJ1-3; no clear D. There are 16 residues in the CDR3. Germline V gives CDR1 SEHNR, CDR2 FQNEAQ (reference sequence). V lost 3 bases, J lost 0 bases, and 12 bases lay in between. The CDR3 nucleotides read TGTGCCAGCAGCTTGGGCCCATCTAACTCTGGAAACACCATATATTTT. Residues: CASSLGPSNSGNTIYF.

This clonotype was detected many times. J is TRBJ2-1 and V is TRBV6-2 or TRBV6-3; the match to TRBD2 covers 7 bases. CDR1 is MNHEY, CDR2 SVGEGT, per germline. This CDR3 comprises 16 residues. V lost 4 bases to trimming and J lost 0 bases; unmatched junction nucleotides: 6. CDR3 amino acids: CASSSSGGSSYNEQFF. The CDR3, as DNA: TGTGCCAGCAGTTCTAGCGGAGGGAGCTCCTACAATGAGCAGTTCTTC.

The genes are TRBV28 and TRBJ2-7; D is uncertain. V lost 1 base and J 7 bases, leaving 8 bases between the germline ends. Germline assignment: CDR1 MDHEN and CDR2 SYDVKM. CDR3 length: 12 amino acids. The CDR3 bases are TGTGCCAGCAGTTTATCCCCCGGGGAGCAGTACTTC. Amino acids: CASSLSPGEQYF.

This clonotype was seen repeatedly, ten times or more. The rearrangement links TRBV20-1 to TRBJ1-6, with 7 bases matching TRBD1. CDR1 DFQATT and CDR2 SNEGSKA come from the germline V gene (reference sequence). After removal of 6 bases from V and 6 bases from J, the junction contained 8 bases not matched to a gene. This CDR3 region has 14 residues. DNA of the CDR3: TGCAGTGCCCCGGGGGGACAGAGTAATTCACCCCTCCACTTT. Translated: CSAPGGQSNSPLHF.

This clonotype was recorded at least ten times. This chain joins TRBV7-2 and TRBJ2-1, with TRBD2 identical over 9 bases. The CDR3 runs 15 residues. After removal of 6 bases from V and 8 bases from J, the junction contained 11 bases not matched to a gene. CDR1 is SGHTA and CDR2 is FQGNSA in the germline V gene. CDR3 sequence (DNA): TGTGCCAGCAGACATCAGGGCGGGGGGGCCGATGAGCAGTTCTTC. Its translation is CASRHQGGGADEQFF. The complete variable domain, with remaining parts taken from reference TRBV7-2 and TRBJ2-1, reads GAGVSQSPSNKVTEKGKDVELRCDPISGHTALYWYRQSLGQGLEFLIYFQGNSAPDKSGLPSDRFSAERTGGSVSTLTIQRTQQEDSAVYLCASRHQGGGADEQFFGPGTRLTVL.

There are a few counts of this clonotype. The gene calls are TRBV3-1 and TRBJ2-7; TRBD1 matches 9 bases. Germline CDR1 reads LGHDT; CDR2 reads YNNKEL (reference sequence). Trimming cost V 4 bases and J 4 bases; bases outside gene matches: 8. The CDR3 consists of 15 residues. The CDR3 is CASSPRDRAFYEQYF. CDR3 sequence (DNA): TGTGCCAGCAGCCCCCGGGACAGGGCATTTTACGAGCAGTACTTC.

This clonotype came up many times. CDR3 DNA: TGTGCCAGCAGCCCCCTACCCTCTAGCGAGCAGTTCTTC. Protein: CASSPLPSSEQFF. The rearrangement uses TRBV7-2 and TRBJ2-1, with D possibly TRBD2 on 5 matching bases. V was clipped by 5 bases and J by 10 bases, with 15 bases between them. The germline gives CDR1 SGHTA, CDR2 FQGNSA. This CDR3 contains 13 residues. Supplemented by reference TRBV7-2 and TRBJ2-1, the full variable domain reads GAGVSQSPSNKVTEKGKDVELRCDPISGHTALYWYRQSLGQGLEFLIYFQGNSAPDKSGLPSDRFSAERTGGSVSTLTIQRTQQEDSAVYLCASSPLPSSEQFFGPGTRLTVL.

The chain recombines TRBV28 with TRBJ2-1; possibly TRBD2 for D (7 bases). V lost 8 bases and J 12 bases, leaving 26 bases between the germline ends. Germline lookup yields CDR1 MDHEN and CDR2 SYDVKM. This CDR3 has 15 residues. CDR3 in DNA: TGTGCCAGCTCTACTCCGAGGGGGGGGTCCCTCTGGCAGTTCTTC. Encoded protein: CASSTPRGGSLWQFF.

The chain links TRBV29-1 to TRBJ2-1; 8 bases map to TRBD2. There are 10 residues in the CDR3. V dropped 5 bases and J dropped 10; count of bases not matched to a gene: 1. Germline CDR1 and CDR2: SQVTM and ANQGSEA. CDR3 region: CSVIAGEQFF. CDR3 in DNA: TGCAGCGTTATAGCGGGGGAGCAGTTCTTC.

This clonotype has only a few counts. CDR3 nucleotides: TGTGCCAGCAGTTACAAGGGACAGGGGATCTACGAGCAGTACTTC. Its translation: CASSYKGQGIYEQYF. The V call is TRBV6-6, the J call TRBJ2-7; 10 positions match TRBD1. This CDR3 is 15 amino acids long. Germline V gene data show CDR1 as MNHNY and CDR2 as SVGAGI (reference sequence). Germline trimming cut 2 bases from V and 3 bases from J; bases unmatched to any gene: 4.

CDR3 sequence: CASSPLDRDYTEAFF. Here the CDR3 DNA reads TGTGCCAGCAGTCCGCTGGACAGGGATTACACTGAAGCTTTCTTT. The chain recombines TRBV28 with TRBJ1-1; 8 bases fit TRBD1. The length of the CDR3 is 15 residues. Trimming took 5 bases from V and 3 from J; bases not matched to a gene: 8. Germline V gene sequence: CDR1 MDHEN, CDR2 SYDVKM.

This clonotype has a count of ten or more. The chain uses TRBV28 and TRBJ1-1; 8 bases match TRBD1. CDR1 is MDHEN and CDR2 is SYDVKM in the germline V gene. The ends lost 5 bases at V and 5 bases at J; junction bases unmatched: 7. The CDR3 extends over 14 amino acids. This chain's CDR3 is CASSRQGRRTEAFF. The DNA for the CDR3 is TGTGCCAGCAGTAGACAGGGGAGGAGAACTGAAGCTTTCTTT. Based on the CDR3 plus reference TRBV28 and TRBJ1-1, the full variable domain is DVKVTQSSRYLVKRTGEKVFLECVQDMDHENMFWYRQDPGLGLRLIYFSYDVKMKEKGDIPEGYSVSREKKERFSLILESASTNQTSMYLCASSRQGRRTEAFFGQGTRLTVV.

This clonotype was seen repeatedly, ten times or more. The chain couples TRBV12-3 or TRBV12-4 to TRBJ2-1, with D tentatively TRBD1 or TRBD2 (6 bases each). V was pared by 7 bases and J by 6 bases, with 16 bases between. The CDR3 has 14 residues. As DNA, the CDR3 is TGTGCCAGCACAGTCGGGGGCCCTCTCAATGAGCAGTTCTTC. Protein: CASTVGGPLNEQFF.

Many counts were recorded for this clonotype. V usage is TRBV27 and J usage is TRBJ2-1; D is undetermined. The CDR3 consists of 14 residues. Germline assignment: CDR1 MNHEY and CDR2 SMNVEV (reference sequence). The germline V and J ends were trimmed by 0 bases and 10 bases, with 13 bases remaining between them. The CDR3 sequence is CASSLSGFSGEQFF. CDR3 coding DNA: TGTGCCAGCAGTTTATCAGGGTTTTCCGGGGAGCAGTTCTTC.

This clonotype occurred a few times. The CDR3 bases are TGCAGCGTTGAAAGACAGGGTTCAAGCTCCTACAATGAGCAGTTCTTC. Translation gives CSVERQGSSSYNEQFF. This chain joins TRBV29-1 and TRBJ2-1, with TRBD1 matching over 7 bases. The CDR3 extends over 16 amino acids. V gave up 2 bases and J gave up 0 bases; unmatched junction bases: 7. Looked up from germline, CDR1 is SQVTM and CDR2 is ANQGSEA.

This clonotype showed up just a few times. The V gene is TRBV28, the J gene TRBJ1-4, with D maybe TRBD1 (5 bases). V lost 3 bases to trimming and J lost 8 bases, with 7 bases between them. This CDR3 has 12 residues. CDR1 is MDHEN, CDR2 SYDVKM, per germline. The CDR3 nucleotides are TGTGCCAGCAGTTTCGGGGCAGAAAAACTGTTTTTT. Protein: CASSFGAEKLFF. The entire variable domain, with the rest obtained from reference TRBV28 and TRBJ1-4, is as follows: DVKVTQSSRYLVKRTGEKVFLECVQDMDHENMFWYRQDPGLGLRLIYFSYDVKMKEKGDIPEGYSVSREKKERFSLILESASTNQTSMYLCASSFGAEKLFFGSGTQLSVL.